These T cell receptor beta chains were read from a single sample in a study of T cell responses to AZD1222 COVID-19 vaccine. Profiling relied on immunoSEQ multiplex PCR, and the TCRdb table lists in-frame clones only, not all of them. The sample includes over 120,000 clones, around 85% of them seen just once. The sample in question was peripheral blood, obtained on day 0 of AZD1222 vaccination. These receptors all come from an adult in good health. CDR3s include the opening cysteine and the closing phenylalanine or tryptophan. Fields, in order: V gene, J gene, clone size, D gene, CDR3 length, CDR3 protein, CDR3 DNA. The D gene is left open where the match is weak. Clone size is given for some rows only: seen once, a few or many times, or a class if the clone is expanded.

TRBV6-5	TRBJ1-5	.	.	14	CASSYSGVNQPQHF	TGTGCCAGCAGTTACTCAGGAGTCAATCAGCCCCAGCATTTT
TRBV29-1	TRBJ1-2	once	TRBD1	14	CSVALSGQGHGYTF	TGCAGCGTTGCCCTCTCGGGACAGGGCCATGGCTACACCTTC
TRBV21-1	TRBJ1-3	.	.	18	CARRSSSGRLSSGNTIYF	TGTGCCAGGCGATCCTCCTCGGGTCGGCTGAGCTCTGGAAACACCATATATTTT
TRBV2	TRBJ2-1	.	TRBD2	18	CASSEISQAGRSYNEQFF	TGTGCCAGCAGTGAGATATCTCAAGCGGGACGTTCCTACAATGAGCAGTTCTTC
TRBV28	TRBJ2-6	.	.	15	CATGTMGSGANVLTF	TGTGCTACCGGAACCATGGGCTCTGGGGCCAACGTCCTGACTTTC
TRBV5-1	TRBJ2-2	.	TRBD2	19	CASNSHPVSAGGRFGELFF	TGCGCCAGCAACTCGCATCCCGTGTCAGCGGGGGGGCGCTTCGGGGAGCTGTTTTTT
TRBV28	TRBJ1-1	.	TRBD1	15	CASSSYRGRNTEAFF	TGTGCCAGCAGTTCCTACAGGGGGCGGAACACTGAAGCTTTCTTT
TRBV4-1	TRBJ2-5	.	TRBD2	16	CASSQDLMTSGETQYF	TGCGCCAGCAGCCAAGACCTGATGACTAGCGGGGAGACCCAGTACTTC
TRBV7-9	TRBJ1-4	.	TRBD1	15	CASSLAQGAREKLFF	TGTGCCAGCAGCTTAGCCCAGGGGGCTCGAGAAAAACTGTTTTTT
TRBV4-2	TRBJ2-1	.	.	15	CASSQDLRGEDEQFF	TGTGCCAGCAGCCAAGACTTAAGGGGGGAAGATGAGCAGTTCTTC
TRBV9	TRBJ1-2	.	TRBD1	16	CASSVGGQVFGHGYTF	TGTGCCAGCAGCGTAGGTGGACAGGTTTTTGGTCATGGCTACACCTTC
TRBV3-1/TRBV3-2	TRBJ2-3	.	TRBD2	16	CASSFMTSGGTDTQYF	TGTGCCAGCAGCTTTATGACTAGCGGGGGCACAGATACGCAGTATTTT
TRBV11-2	TRBJ2-7	once	TRBD2	14	CASSLGGLFYEQYF	TGTGCCAGCAGCTTAGGGGGACTATTCTACGAGCAGTACTTC
TRBV28	TRBJ2-3	few	.	14	CASNRDTSTDTQYF	TGTGCCAGCAACCGGGACACAAGCACAGATACGCAGTATTTT
TRBV7-8	TRBJ1-2	.	.	14	CASSQRDGFYGYTF	TGTGCCAGCAGCCAAAGGGATGGGTTTTATGGCTACACCTTC
TRBV11-2	TRBJ1-2	.	TRBD1	14	CASSFPGQGYGYTF	TGTGCCAGCAGCTTTCCCGGACAGGGCTATGGCTACACCTTC
TRBV18	TRBJ1-4	few	.	12	CASSPQVEKLFF	TGTGCCAGCTCACCCCAGGTCGAAAAACTGTTTTTT
TRBV7-9	TRBJ2-7	once	.	13	CASSHAASYEQYF	TGTGCCAGCAGCCACGCGGCATCCTACGAGCAGTACTTC
TRBV2	TRBJ2-4	.	.	16	CASSDGRSLAKNIQYF	TGTGCCAGCAGTGACGGCAGGAGCCTAGCCAAAAACATTCAGTACTTC
TRBV6-1	TRBJ2-3	.	TRBD2	16	CASSAYGGANTDTQYF	TGTGCCAGCAGTGCATACGGGGGGGCGAACACAGATACGCAGTATTTT
TRBV4-1	TRBJ1-4	.	.	17	CASSQDPPPNTGSKLFF	TGCGCCAGCAGCCAAGATCCGCCACCGAATACAGGGAGTAAACTGTTTTTT
TRBV27	TRBJ1-2	few	.	13	CASSLMRGQGYTF	TGTGCCAGCAGTTTGATGAGGGGCCAGGGCTACACCTTC
TRBV7-9	TRBJ1-1	.	TRBD1	17	CASSPKRDRPRAIEAFF	TGTGCCAGCAGCCCCAAGAGGGACAGACCGAGGGCGATTGAAGCTTTCTTT
TRBV10-1	TRBJ2-1	once	TRBD2	15	CASSEVAGSYNEQFF	TGCGCCAGCAGTGAAGTAGCGGGCTCCTACAATGAGCAGTTCTTC
TRBV14	TRBJ1-5	.	TRBD1	13	CASSLTGGQPQHF	TGTGCCAGCAGCTTGACAGGGGGTCAGCCCCAGCATTTT
TRBV6-6	TRBJ1-5	.	.	14	CASSYSRVGQPQHF	TGTGCCAGCAGTTACTCGAGGGTTGGCCAGCCCCAGCATTTT
TRBV11-2	TRBJ1-3	.	.	15	CASSLGDRDGNTIYF	TGTGCCAGCAGCTTAGGGGACCGAGACGGAAACACCATATATTTT
TRBV3-1/TRBV3-2	TRBJ2-3	.	.	15	CASSQVVGITDTQYF	TGTGCCAGCAGCCAAGTCGTCGGGATCACAGATACGCAGTATTTT
TRBV6-5	TRBJ2-7	.	.	12	CASGTRYYEQYF	TGTGCCAGCGGGACCAGATACTACGAGCAGTACTTC
TRBV2	TRBJ2-7	.	.	14	CASSRDGYSYEQYF	TGTGCCAGCAGCCGGGACGGCTACTCCTACGAGCAGTACTTC
TRBV4-1	TRBJ1-4	.	.	15	CASSQDGGGTEKLFF	TGCGCCAGCAGCCAAGATGGAGGGGGTACTGAAAAACTGTTTTTT
TRBV27	TRBJ2-2	.	.	14	CASSLNGNYGELFF	TGTGCCAGCAGTTTAAACGGCAACTACGGGGAGCTGTTTTTT
TRBV29-1	TRBJ2-5	.	.	12	CSVDEGEETQYF	TGCAGCGTTGACGAGGGGGAAGAGACCCAGTACTTC
TRBV7-2	TRBJ2-3	.	TRBD2	15	CASSLGTSGGDTQYF	TGTGCCAGCAGCTTAGGGACTAGCGGTGGGGATACGCAGTATTTT
TRBV11-2	TRBJ1-1	few	TRBD1	17	CASSLRVGTGDNTEAFF	TGTGCCAGCAGCTTAAGAGTTGGGACAGGGGATAACACTGAAGCTTTCTTT
TRBV2	TRBJ1-2	once	TRBD1	14	CASSEIQGVNGYTF	TGTGCCAGCAGTGAAATCCAGGGGGTAAATGGCTACACCTTC
TRBV20-1	TRBJ2-5	.	.	10	CSLRGETQYF	TGCAGTCTCAGAGGGGAGACCCAGTACTTC
TRBV6-5	TRBJ1-5	.	.	14	CASSWLDSNQPQHF	TGTGCCAGCAGTTGGTTGGATAGCAATCAGCCCCAGCATTTT
TRBV28	TRBJ2-1	.	.	14	CASSSTADYNEQFF	TGTGCCAGCAGCTCGACTGCTGACTACAATGAGCAGTTCTTC
TRBV2	TRBJ1-2	few	.	12	CASSPAPYGYTF	TGTGCCAGCAGCCCTGCCCCCTATGGCTACACCTTC
TRBV7-9	TRBJ1-4	.	TRBD1	15	CASSLGQGKNEKLFF	TGTGCCAGCAGCTTAGGACAGGGTAAAAATGAAAAACTGTTTTTT
TRBV10-1	TRBJ1-1	.	TRBD1	15	CASSVTGKGDTEAFF	TGCGCCAGCAGTGTGACAGGGAAGGGCGACACTGAAGCTTTCTTT
TRBV7-2	TRBJ1-2	.	.	12	CASSLSAVGYTF	TGTGCCAGCAGCTTATCGGCAGTTGGCTACACCTTC
TRBV19	TRBJ2-3	few	.	15	CASSIAGHSTDTQYF	TGTGCCAGTAGTATTGCAGGACATAGCACAGATACGCAGTATTTT
TRBV3-1/TRBV3-2	TRBJ2-1	.	TRBD2	15	CASSQGTSVNNEQFF	TGTGCCAGCAGCCAAGGGACTAGCGTCAACAATGAGCAGTTCTTC
TRBV11-2	TRBJ2-5	.	TRBD2	15	CASSRTSGGWETQYF	TGTGCCAGCAGTCGTACTAGCGGGGGGTGGGAGACCCAGTACTTC
TRBV15	TRBJ1-2	.	TRBD1	18	CATSPRQGASLENYGYTF	TGTGCCACCAGCCCGCGACAGGGGGCCTCACTGGAGAACTATGGCTACACCTTC
TRBV4-2	TRBJ1-4	.	.	17	CASSPRDSSEGNEKLFF	TGTGCCAGCAGCCCTAGGGACTCCTCGGAGGGGAATGAAAAACTGTTTTTT
TRBV6-5	TRBJ1-3	.	.	15	CASSYLAGSGNTIYF	TGTGCCAGCAGTTACTTGGCGGGCTCTGGAAACACCATATATTTT
TRBV7-9	TRBJ2-1	.	TRBD2	15	CASRLGLAGYNEQFF	TGTGCCAGCAGGCTCGGACTAGCGGGGTACAATGAGCAGTTCTTC
TRBV28	TRBJ2-7	.	.	16	CASTNGGTALGNEQYF	TGTGCCAGCACCAATGGGGGGACAGCCTTGGGTAACGAGCAGTACTTC
TRBV24-1	TRBJ1-1	.	.	15	CATSPGAGRDTEAFF	TGTGCCACCAGTCCCGGGGCGGGACGGGACACTGAAGCTTTCTTT